This entry concerns a single T cell receptor (beta chain). These data belong to a study of T cells after yellow fever vaccination. One entry per CDR3 protein, called by TCRdb with MiXCR from the 5' RACE reads. The table lists 300,000 to 400,000 distinct CDR3 sequences, about 11% of them singletons, with about 3% in the top ten. This CDR3 spans 15 amino acids. The V gene's germline CDR1 is SGHNT and CDR2 YENEEA. The V gene lost 5 bases and the J gene lost 0 bases, with 12 bases spanning the gap. Here the sequenced sample was CD4+ T cells sorted from PBMCs, taken 45 days after the yellow fever booster vaccination. This receptor was obtained from a man aged 18 to 30 who received the YFV17D yellow fever vaccine. The V and J genes are TRBV11-3 and TRBJ2-3; D might be TRBD1 (5 bases). DNA for the CDR3: TGTGCCAGCAGCGATACAGGATTCAGCACAGATACGCAGTATTTT. It specifies CASSDTGFSTDTQYF.